The entry that follows covers one T cell receptor beta chain sequence. The authors' processing: By means of reference gene primer amplification, nucleated cell counts were estimated. Assay used: immunoSEQ multiplex PCR; TCRdb lists only in-frame clones, some missing. Clone size and V and J calls were adopted from that table, with D and trimming inferred from the DNA. In the table there are 150,000 to 200,000 clones, approximately 90% of which are singletons. This entry is derived from a study of blood T cell repertoires in COVID-19. Study context: Acute and convalescent COVID-19 specimens originated in the United States, Italy and Spain. Sample material is recorded as cDNA or gDNA derived from T cells, B-cell-depleted T cells, or PBMCs.

The germline V gene has CDR1 GTSNPN and CDR2 SVGIG (reference sequence). Trimming removed 4 bases from V and 0 bases from J; junction bases left unmatched: 9. The CDR3 covers 18 residues. This receptor was obtained from a man aged 35-49 years with active or convalescent COVID-19. The rearrangement joins TRBV30 to TRBJ2-7; 16 bases agree with TRBD2. Sequencing was done on a sample of peripheral blood. Here the CDR3 reads CAWNPGTSGRGSSYEQYF. Here the CDR3 DNA reads TGTGCCTGGAACCCCGGGACTAGCGGGAGGGGGAGCTCCTACGAGCAGTACTTC.